This T cell receptor (beta chain) came from a study of cytotoxic CD8 clonotypes in ibrutinib-treated CLL. On the study more broadly: The study included under twelve relapsed/refractory and under 16 treatment-naive patients; roughly 18 had IGHV unmutated disease.

Sequencing used immunoSEQ multiplex PCR; TCRdb keeps in-frame clones, though not all of them. The data hold 60,000 to 65,000 clones, with roughly 50% observed a single time. This sequence originates from a human donor with chronic lymphocytic leukemia. Here the sequenced sample was PBMCs, taken after 12 months of ibrutinib treatment.

CDR3 sequence: CASSTTLAGGPDTQYF. The CDR3 region has the DNA TGCGCCAGCAGTACAACACTAGCGGGGGGCCCAGATACGCAGTATTTT. The chain has TRBV4-1 and TRBJ2-3, with TRBD2 matching 12 bases. V dropped 6 bases and J dropped 4; count of bases not matched to a gene: 8. The CDR3 consists of 16 residues. CDR1 is MGHRA and CDR2 is YSYEKL in the germline V gene.